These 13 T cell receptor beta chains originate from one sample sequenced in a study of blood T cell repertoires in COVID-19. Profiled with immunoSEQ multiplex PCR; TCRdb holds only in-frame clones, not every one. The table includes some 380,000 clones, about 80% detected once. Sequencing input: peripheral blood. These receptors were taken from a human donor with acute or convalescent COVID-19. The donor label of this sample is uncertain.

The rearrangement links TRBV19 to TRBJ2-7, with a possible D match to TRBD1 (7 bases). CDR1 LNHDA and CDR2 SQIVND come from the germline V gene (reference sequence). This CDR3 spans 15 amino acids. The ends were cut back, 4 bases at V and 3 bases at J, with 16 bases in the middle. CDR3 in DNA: TGTGCCAGTAGTAGGACCGCGGGACAGTTCTACGAGCAGTACTTC. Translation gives CASSRTAGQFYEQYF.

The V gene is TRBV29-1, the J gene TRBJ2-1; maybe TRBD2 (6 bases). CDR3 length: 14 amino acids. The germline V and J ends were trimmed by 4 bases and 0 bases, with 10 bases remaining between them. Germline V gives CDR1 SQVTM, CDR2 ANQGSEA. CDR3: CSVGGRFSYNEQFF. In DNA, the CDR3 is TGCAGCGTTGGTGGGAGGTTCTCCTACAATGAGCAGTTCTTC.

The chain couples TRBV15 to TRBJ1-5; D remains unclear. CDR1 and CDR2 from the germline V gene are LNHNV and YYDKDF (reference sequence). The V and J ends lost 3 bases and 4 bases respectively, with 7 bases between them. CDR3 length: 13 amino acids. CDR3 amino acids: CATSRVQNQPQHF. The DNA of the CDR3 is TGTGCCACCAGCAGGGTCCAGAATCAGCCCCAGCATTTT.

The CDR3 DNA sequence: TGTGCCAGCAGAGCGGGAGTAATGGGCACAGATACGCAGTATTTT. It is translated as CASRAGVMGTDTQYF. The chain uses TRBV9 and TRBJ2-3; 8 bases map to TRBD2. Germline CDR1 SGDLS, CDR2 YYNGEE. J lost 1 base, V lost 5 bases, and 6 bases had no gene match. The CDR3 extends over 15 amino acids. Full variable domain (outside the CDR3, taken from reference TRBV9 and TRBJ2-3): DSGVTQTPKHLITATGQRVTLRCSPRSGDLSVYWYQQSLDQGLQFLIQYYNGEERAKGNILERFSAQQFPDLHSELNLSSLELGDSALYFCASRAGVMGTDTQYFGPGTRLTVL.

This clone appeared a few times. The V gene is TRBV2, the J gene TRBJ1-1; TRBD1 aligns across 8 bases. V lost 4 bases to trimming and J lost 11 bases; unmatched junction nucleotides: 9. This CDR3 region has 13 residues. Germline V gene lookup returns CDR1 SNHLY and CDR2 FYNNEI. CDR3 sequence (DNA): TGTGCCAGCAGTGGGGACAGGCTGAAAAGGGCTTTCTTT. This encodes CASSGDRLKRAFF.

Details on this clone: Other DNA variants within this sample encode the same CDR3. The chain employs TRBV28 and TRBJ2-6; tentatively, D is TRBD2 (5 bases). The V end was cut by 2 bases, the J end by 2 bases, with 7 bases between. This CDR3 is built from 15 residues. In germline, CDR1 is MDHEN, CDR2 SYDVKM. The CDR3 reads CASSLVGAGANVLTF. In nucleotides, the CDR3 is TGTGCCAGCAGTTTAGTCGGGGCTGGGGCCAACGTCCTGACTTTC.

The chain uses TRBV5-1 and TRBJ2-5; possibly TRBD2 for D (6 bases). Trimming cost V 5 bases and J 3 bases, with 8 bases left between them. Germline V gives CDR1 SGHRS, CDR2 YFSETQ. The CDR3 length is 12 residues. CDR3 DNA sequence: TGCGCCAGCAGTCCGGGGGAAGAGACCCAGTACTTC. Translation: CASSPGEETQYF.

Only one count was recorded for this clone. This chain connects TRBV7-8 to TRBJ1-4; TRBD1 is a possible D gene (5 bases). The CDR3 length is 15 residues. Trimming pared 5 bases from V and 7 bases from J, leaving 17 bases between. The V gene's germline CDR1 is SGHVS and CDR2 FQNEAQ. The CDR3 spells CASSPSGGVGEKLFF. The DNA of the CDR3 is TGTGCCAGCAGCCCTAGTGGGGGGGTTGGTGAAAAACTGTTTTTT.

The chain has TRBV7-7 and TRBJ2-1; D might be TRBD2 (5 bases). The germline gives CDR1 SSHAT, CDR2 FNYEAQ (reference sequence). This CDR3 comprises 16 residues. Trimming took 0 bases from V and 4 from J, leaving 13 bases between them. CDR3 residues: CASSLADGVGYNEQFF. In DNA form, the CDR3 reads TGTGCCAGCAGCTTAGCGGACGGGGTAGGGTACAATGAGCAGTTCTTC. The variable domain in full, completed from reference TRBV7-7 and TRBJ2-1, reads GAGVSQSPRYKVTKRGQDVTLRCDPISSHATLYWYQQALGQGPEFLTYFNYEAQPDKSGLPSDRFSAERPEGSISTLTIQRTEQRDSAMYRCASSLADGVGYNEQFFGPGTRLTVL.

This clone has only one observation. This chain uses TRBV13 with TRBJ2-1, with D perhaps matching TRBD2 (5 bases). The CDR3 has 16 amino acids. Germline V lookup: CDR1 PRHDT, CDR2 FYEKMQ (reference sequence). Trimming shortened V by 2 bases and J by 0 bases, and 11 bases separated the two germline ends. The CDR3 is CASSLSGPSSYNEQFF. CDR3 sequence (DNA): TGTGCCAGCAGCTTAAGCGGACCTAGCTCCTACAATGAGCAGTTCTTC. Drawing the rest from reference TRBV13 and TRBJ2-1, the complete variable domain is AAGVIQSPRHLIKEKRETATLKCYPIPRHDTVYWYQQGPGQDPQFLISFYEKMQSDKGSIPDRFSAQQFSDYHSELNMSSLELGDSALYFCASSLSGPSSYNEQFFGPGTRLTVL.

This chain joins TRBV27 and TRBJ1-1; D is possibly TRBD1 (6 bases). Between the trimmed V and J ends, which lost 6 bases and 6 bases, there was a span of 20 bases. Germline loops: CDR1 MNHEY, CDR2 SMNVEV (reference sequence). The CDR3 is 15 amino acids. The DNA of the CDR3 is TGTGCCAGCAGCCGGGCGGGGGGCGCGGTCCCTGAAGCTTTCTTT. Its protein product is CASSRAGGAVPEAFF.

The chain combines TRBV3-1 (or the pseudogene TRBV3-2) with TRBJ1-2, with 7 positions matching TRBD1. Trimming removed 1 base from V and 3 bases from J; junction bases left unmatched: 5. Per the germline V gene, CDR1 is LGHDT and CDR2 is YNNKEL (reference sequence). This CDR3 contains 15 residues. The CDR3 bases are TGTGCCAGCAGCCAAGGTAGGGGGCACGACTATGGCTACACCTTC. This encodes CASSQGRGHDYGYTF.

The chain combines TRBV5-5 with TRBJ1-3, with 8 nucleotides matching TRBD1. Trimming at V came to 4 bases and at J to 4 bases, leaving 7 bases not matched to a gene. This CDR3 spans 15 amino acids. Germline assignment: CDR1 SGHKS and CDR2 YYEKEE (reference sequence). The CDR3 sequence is CASSQGALWGNTIYF. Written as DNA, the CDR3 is TGTGCCAGCAGCCAGGGGGCCCTATGGGGAAACACCATATATTTT.